This record concerns one T cell receptor beta chain sequence. The record originates from a study of shared clonotypes between healthy human individuals. CD8 cells regarded as naive lacked CD45RO, were positively chosen for CCR7, and omitted terminally differentiated effector memory CD45RA+ cells. The length of the CDR3 is 17 residues. V dropped 4 bases and J dropped 2; count of bases not matched to a gene: 9. The V gene's germline CDR1 is SGHNT and CDR2 YYREEE (reference sequence). Repertoires were generated with immunoSEQ multiplex PCR, while TCRdb's copy carries only in-frame clones and drops some. The sample lists some 2 million clones, approximately 95% occurring once.

The V gene is TRBV5-4, the J gene TRBJ2-2; 9 bases align to TRBD1. The sequence came from a man in his late teens or twenties in good health. Sequenced sample: naive CD8+ T cells sorted from blood. The DNA for the CDR3 is TGTGCCAGCAGCGATCGGACAGGGGCTGTTAACACCGGGGAGCTGTTTTTT. The encoded protein is CASSDRTGAVNTGELFF.